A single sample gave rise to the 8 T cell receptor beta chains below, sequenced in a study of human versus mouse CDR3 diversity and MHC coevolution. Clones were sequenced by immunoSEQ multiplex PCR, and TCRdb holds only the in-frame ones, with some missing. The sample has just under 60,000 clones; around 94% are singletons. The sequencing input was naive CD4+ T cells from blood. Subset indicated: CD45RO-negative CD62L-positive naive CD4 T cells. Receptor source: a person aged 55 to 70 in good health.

The CDR3 DNA sequence: TGTGCCAGTAGTATCGGGAGGGGGAGTCCGTCTGGGGCCAACGTCCTGACTTTC. Encoded protein: CASSIGRGSPSGANVLTF. The chain has TRBV19 and TRBJ2-6; 8 positions match TRBD2. From germline, CDR1 is LNHDA and CDR2 SQIVND (reference sequence). V lost 3 bases, J lost 1 base, and 8 bases stayed unmatched. The CDR3 extends over 18 amino acids. Based on the CDR3 plus reference TRBV19 and TRBJ2-6, the full variable domain is DGGITQSPKYLFRKEGQNVTLSCEQNLNHDAMYWYRQDPGQGLRLIYYSQIVNDFQKGDIAEGYSVSREKKESFPLTVTSAQKNPTAFYLCASSIGRGSPSGANVLTFGAGSRLTVL.

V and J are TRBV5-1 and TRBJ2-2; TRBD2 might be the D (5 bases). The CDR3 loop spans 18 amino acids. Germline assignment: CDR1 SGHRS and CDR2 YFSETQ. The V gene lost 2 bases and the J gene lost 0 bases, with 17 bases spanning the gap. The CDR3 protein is CASSFFFGLDTNTGELFF. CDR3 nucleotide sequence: TGCGCCAGCAGCTTTTTTTTCGGACTTGACACGAACACCGGGGAGCTGTTTTTT. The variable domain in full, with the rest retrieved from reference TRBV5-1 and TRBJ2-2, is KAGVTQTPRYLIKTRGQQVTLSCSPISGHRSVSWYQQTPGQGLQFLFEYFSETQRNKGNFPGRFSGRQFSNSRSEMNVSTLELGDSALYLCASSFFFGLDTNTGELFFGEGSRLTVL.

The CDR3 reads CASSPINGPGTQYF. CDR3 sequence (DNA): TGTGCCAGCAGTCCCATTAACGGCCCAGGGACCCAGTACTTC. The chain carries TRBV27 and TRBJ2-5; D unclear. The V and J ends lost 5 bases and 7 bases respectively, with 17 bases between them. The CDR3 runs 14 residues. CDR1 MNHEY and CDR2 SMNVEV come from the germline V gene (reference sequence).

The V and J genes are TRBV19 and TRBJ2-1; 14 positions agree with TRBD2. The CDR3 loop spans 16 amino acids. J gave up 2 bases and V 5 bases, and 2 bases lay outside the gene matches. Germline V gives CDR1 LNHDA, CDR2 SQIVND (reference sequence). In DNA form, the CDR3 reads TGTGCCAGTAGTCGACTAGCGGGAGGGGCCTACAATGAGCAGTTCTTC. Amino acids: CASSRLAGGAYNEQFF. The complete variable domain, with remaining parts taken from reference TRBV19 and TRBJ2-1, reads DGGITQSPKYLFRKEGQNVTLSCEQNLNHDAMYWYRQDPGQGLRLIYYSQIVNDFQKGDIAEGYSVSREKKESFPLTVTSAQKNPTAFYLCASSRLAGGAYNEQFFGPGTRLTVL.

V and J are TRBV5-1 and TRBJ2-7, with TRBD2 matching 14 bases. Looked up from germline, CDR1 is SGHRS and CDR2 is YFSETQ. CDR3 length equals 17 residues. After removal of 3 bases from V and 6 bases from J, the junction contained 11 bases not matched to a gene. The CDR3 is CASSWSGTSGSLSEQYF. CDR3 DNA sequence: TGCGCCAGCAGCTGGTCCGGGACTAGCGGGAGCTTAAGCGAGCAGTACTTC.

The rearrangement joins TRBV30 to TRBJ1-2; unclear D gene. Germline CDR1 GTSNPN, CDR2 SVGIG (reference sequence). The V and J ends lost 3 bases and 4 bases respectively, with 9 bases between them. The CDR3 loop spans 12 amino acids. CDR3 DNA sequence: TGTGCCTGGAGGGAGGTCGGCTATGGCTACACCTTC. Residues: CAWREVGYGYTF.

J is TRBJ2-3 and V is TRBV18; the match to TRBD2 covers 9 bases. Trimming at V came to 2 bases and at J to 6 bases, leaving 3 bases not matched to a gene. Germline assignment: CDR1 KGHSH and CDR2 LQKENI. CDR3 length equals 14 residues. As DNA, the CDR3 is TGTGCCAGCTCACCAGCGGGAGGGGCGGATACGCAGTATTTT. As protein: CASSPAGGADTQYF.

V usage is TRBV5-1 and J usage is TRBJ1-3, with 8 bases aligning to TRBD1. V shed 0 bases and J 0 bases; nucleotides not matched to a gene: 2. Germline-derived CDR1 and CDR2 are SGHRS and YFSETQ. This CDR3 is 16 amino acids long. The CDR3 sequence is CASSLVGQGSGNTIYF. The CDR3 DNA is TGCGCCAGCAGCTTGGTCGGACAGGGCTCTGGAAACACCATATATTTT.